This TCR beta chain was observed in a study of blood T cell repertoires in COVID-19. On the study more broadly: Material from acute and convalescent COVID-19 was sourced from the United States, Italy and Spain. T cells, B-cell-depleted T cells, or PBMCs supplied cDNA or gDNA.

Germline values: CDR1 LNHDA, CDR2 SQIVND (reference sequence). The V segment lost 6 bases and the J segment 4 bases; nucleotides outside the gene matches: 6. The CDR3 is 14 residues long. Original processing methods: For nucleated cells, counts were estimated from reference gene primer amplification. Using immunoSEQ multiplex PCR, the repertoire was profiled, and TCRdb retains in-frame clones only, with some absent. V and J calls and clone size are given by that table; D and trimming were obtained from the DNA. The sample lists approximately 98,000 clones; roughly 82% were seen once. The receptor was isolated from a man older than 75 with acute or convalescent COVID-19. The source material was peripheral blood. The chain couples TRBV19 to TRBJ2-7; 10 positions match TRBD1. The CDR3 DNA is TGTGCCAGTAGCCCTGACAGGGGGCTTTACGAGCAGTACTTC. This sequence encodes CASSPDRGLYEQYF.